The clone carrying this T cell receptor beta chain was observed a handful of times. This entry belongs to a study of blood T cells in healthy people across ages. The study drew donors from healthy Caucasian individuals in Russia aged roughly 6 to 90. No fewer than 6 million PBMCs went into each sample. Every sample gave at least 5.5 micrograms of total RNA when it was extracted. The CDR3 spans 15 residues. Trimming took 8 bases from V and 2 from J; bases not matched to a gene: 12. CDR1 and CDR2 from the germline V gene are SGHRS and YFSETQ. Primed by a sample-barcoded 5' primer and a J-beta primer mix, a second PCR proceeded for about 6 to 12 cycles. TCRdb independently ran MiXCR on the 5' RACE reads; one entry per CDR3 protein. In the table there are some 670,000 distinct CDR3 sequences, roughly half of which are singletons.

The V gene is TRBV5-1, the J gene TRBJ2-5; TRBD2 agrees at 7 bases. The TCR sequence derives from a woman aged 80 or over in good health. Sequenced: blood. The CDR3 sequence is CASLPSGRAQETQYF. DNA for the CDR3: TGCGCCAGTCTCCCTAGCGGCAGGGCTCAAGAGACCCAGTACTTC.